These 28 T cell receptor beta chains share one sample of origin, sequenced in a study of cytomegalovirus exposure and HLA in healthy donors. The PCR employed 60 Vbeta primers together with 13 Jbeta primers. Sequenced by immunoSEQ multiplex PCR; TCRdb stores in-frame clones only, minus some. The data hold about 160,000 clones, with roughly 84% observed a single time. Sequenced: PBMCs. The receptors originated from a man between 18 and 35 years old in good health and CMV-seropositive.

The chain combines TRBV6-4 with TRBJ2-3; 10 nucleotides agree with TRBD1. This CDR3 is built from 14 residues. Germline values: CDR1 MRHNA, CDR2 SNTAGT. The junction had 3 bases not matched to a gene; V was cut back by 2 bases and J by 7 bases. The CDR3 loop is CASSDGTGVNTQYF. The CDR3 nucleotides are TGTGCCAGCAGTGACGGGACAGGGGTAAATACGCAGTATTTT.

The J gene is TRBJ2-3, the V gene TRBV19; D gene ambiguous. Germline V gives CDR1 LNHDA, CDR2 SQIVND (reference sequence). Trimming took off 0 bases at V and 5 bases at J, with 18 bases between the two ends. The CDR3 length is 17 residues. This chain's CDR3 is CASSIDVRPTRRDTQYF. CDR3 bases: TGTGCCAGTAGTATAGATGTGCGTCCCACACGGAGAGATACGCAGTATTTT.

V gene TRBV7-2 combines with J gene TRBJ2-3; TRBD2 is a possible D gene (6 bases). Germline-derived CDR1 and CDR2 are SGHTA and FQGNSA. The CDR3 is made up of 14 amino acids. Deletions cut 6 bases from V and 6 bases from J, with 16 bases between. In nucleotides, the CDR3 is TGTGCCAGCAGTCCCCCCCCGGGGAGGGATACGCAGTATTTT. This codes for CASSPPPGRDTQYF.

V gene TRBV4-3 combines with J gene TRBJ1-1; the D is unclear. V lost 3 bases to trimming and J lost 1 base, with 12 bases between them. The CDR3 spans 15 residues. The germline gives CDR1 LGHNA, CDR2 YSLEER. DNA of the CDR3: TGCGCCAGCAGCCAGAGGACTCCGGAGAACACTGAAGCTTTCTTT. Its translation is CASSQRTPENTEAFF.

The chain recombines TRBV27 with TRBJ1-3; 9 bases are shared with TRBD1. Trimming at V came to 5 bases and at J to 4 bases, leaving 3 bases not matched to a gene. In germline, CDR1 is MNHEY, CDR2 SMNVEV (reference sequence). This CDR3 contains 14 residues. The CDR3 nucleotides are TGTGCCAGCAGTGCCGGGACAGGGGGAAACACCATATATTTT. Its translation: CASSAGTGGNTIYF.

V and J are TRBV6-5 and TRBJ2-1; D may be TRBD1 (6 bases). CDR3 length: 15 amino acids. Germline V gene data show CDR1 as MNHEY and CDR2 as SVGAGI. V dropped 5 bases and J dropped 3 bases, with 14 bases sitting between them. In nucleotides, the CDR3 is TGTGCCAGCAGTCCAGACGGACAGAACTACAATGAGCAGTTCTTC. Translating it yields CASSPDGQNYNEQFF.

The CDR3 loop reads CASSPGLAGGYQETQYF. CDR3 sequence (DNA): TGTGCCAGCAGCCCGGGACTAGCGGGGGGGTACCAAGAGACCCAGTACTTC. This sequence joins TRBV14 and TRBJ2-5; the match to TRBD2 covers 16 bases. This CDR3 is 17 amino acids long. From germline, CDR1 is SGHDN and CDR2 FVKESK. V gave up 4 bases and J gave up 0 bases; unmatched junction bases: 2.

This clone showed up just once. This chain uses TRBV20-1 with TRBJ2-3; a possible D gene is TRBD2 (5 bases). Trimming removed 6 bases at V and 7 bases at J, with 11 bases between. The CDR3 loop spans 11 amino acids. Per the germline V gene, CDR1 is DFQATT and CDR2 is SNEGSKA (reference sequence). In DNA, the CDR3 is TGCAGTGCAATGGTAGCGAATACGCAGTATTTT. Translated: CSAMVANTQYF.

The V and J genes are TRBV4-1 and TRBJ2-7; 9 bases line up with TRBD1. CDR1 MGHRA and CDR2 YSYEKL come from the germline V gene. The CDR3 consists of 15 residues. V lost 1 base and J lost 7; bases outside the gene matches: 8. CDR3 residues: CASSQVGTGSLEQYF. The CDR3 DNA follows: TGCGCCAGCAGCCAAGTCGGGACAGGGAGCTTAGAGCAGTACTTC.

Turning to this clone: At one end the junction does not follow the germline gene, possibly because of a read error. The chain employs TRBV5-6 and TRBJ2-4; maybe TRBD1 (6 bases). The CDR3 has 14 residues. CDR1 and CDR2 from the germline V gene are SGHDT and YYEEEE. CDR3 DNA sequence: TGTGCCAGCAGCCTCGACAGGTCCAAAAACAGTCAGTACTTC. It codes for CASSLDRSKNSQYF.

This rearrangement joins TRBV4-3 to TRBJ2-5; TRBD2 agrees at 11 bases. Germline CDR1 LGHNA, CDR2 YSLEER. This CDR3 comprises 17 residues. Trimming took 1 base from V and 2 from J; bases not matched to a gene: 6. The CDR3 protein is CASSQGSPSGGQETQYF. As DNA, the CDR3 is TGCGCCAGCAGCCAAGGTTCTCCTAGCGGGGGGCAAGAGACCCAGTACTTC.

This chain links TRBV7-6 with TRBJ2-7; 9 bases match TRBD2. With 4 bases clipped from V and 3 bases from J, the junction kept 1 base outside the gene matches. The germline V gene has CDR1 SGHVS and CDR2 FNYEAQ. This CDR3 is built from 13 residues. CDR3 coding DNA: TGTGCCAGCAGCTCTAGCGGGGACTACGAGCAGTACTTC. Protein sequence: CASSSSGDYEQYF.

This chain uses TRBV25-1 with TRBJ1-2; D not resolved. This CDR3 contains 11 residues. CDR1 is MGHDK, CDR2 SYGVNS, per germline. Deletions cut 10 bases from V and 12 bases from J, with 18 bases between. CDR3 DNA: TGTGCCAACCTGGGGAGTATCCGCGACACCTTC. It is translated as CANLGSIRDTF.

As DNA, the CDR3 is TGTGCCAGCAGCGGTCAGGGGACCACAGATACGCAGTATTTT. Translated: CASSGQGTTDTQYF. The genes are TRBV5-6 and TRBJ2-3; D possibly corresponds to TRBD1 (6 bases). The CDR3 consists of 14 residues. V lost 4 bases and J 2 bases, leaving 11 bases between the germline ends. The germline V gene encodes CDR1 SGHDT and CDR2 YYEEEE.

The gene calls are TRBV19 and TRBJ1-1, with TRBD1 matching 7 bases. This CDR3 comprises 15 residues. After removal of 7 bases from V and 7 bases from J, the junction contained 15 bases not matched to a gene. Germline-derived CDR1 and CDR2 are LNHDA and SQIVND (reference sequence). CDR3 in amino acids: CASTGDRAPPFEAFF. Here the CDR3 DNA reads TGTGCCAGTACGGGAGACAGGGCACCCCCCTTTGAAGCTTTCTTT.

V is TRBV7-8 and J is TRBJ1-1, with D possibly matching TRBD1 (5 bases). V was cut by 2 bases and J by 7 bases, with 11 bases left in between. Per the germline V gene, CDR1 is SGHVS and CDR2 is FQNEAQ. The CDR3 has 13 amino acids. The CDR3 region is CASSLSAQGEAFF. The CDR3 DNA reads TGTGCCAGCAGCTTATCCGCGCAGGGTGAAGCTTTCTTT.

V is TRBV5-1 and J is TRBJ2-3, with 15 bases fitting TRBD2. The CDR3 has 16 residues. The germline V gene has CDR1 SGHRS and CDR2 YFSETQ. Unmatched junction bases numbered 5, after V lost 4 bases and J lost 5 bases. In DNA, the CDR3 is TGCGCCAGCAGCAGGACTAGCGGGGGGGCCGGAGATACGCAGTATTTT. This encodes CASSRTSGGAGDTQYF.

The chain's CDR3 is CAFRGGRHNEQFF. The CDR3, as DNA: TGTGCCTTTCGGGGGGGTCGGCACAATGAGCAGTTCTTC. J is TRBJ2-1 and V is TRBV30, with 8 bases identical to TRBD2. The CDR3 runs to 13 residues. The ends lost 7 bases at V and 5 bases at J; junction bases unmatched: 7. Germline CDR1 and CDR2: GTSNPN and SVGIG (reference sequence).

This chain joins TRBV30 and TRBJ2-1; 7 bases are a match to TRBD2. CDR1 GTSNPN and CDR2 SVGIG come from the germline V gene (reference sequence). The trim removed 2 bases at V and 3 bases at J, leaving 10 bases unmatched. The CDR3 is made up of 16 amino acids. CDR3 sequence reads: CAWSIRGLADYNEQFF. CDR3 nucleotides: TGTGCCTGGAGTATTAGAGGGCTAGCGGACTACAATGAGCAGTTCTTC.

This chain joins TRBV19 and TRBJ1-6; no clear D. The germline V gene has CDR1 LNHDA and CDR2 SQIVND (reference sequence). V gave up 3 bases and J gave up 6 bases, with 9 bases separating them. The length of the CDR3 is 14 residues. CDR3 sequence: CASSIRNANSPLHF. The CDR3 region has the DNA TGTGCCAGTAGTATCAGGAACGCTAATTCACCCCTCCACTTT.

This clone was seen once. The rearrangement joins TRBV11-2 to TRBJ2-1; 13 positions match TRBD2. The CDR3 spans 13 residues. V lost 5 bases, J lost 15 bases, and 7 bases stayed unmatched. Germline CDR1 and CDR2: SGHAT and FQNNGV. CDR3 amino acids: CASSPGTSGDPFF. The DNA for the CDR3 is TGTGCCAGCAGCCCGGGGACTAGCGGGGATCCGTTCTTC.

V is TRBV27 and J is TRBJ2-2; 7 nucleotides match TRBD1. This CDR3 has 14 residues. The trim removed 6 bases at V and 5 bases at J, leaving 6 bases unmatched. The V gene's germline CDR1 is MNHEY and CDR2 SMNVEV (reference sequence). In nucleotides, the CDR3 is TGTGCCAGCAGAAGAGAGACAGGGACCGGGGAGCTGTTTTTT. Amino acid sequence: CASRRETGTGELFF.

This chain uses TRBV5-6 with TRBJ2-5; the match to TRBD1 covers 8 bases. The J call may not be correct, given that the DNA end is closer to TRBJ2-7. This CDR3 spans 14 amino acids. Germline CDR1 SGHDT, CDR2 YYEEEE. The CDR3 DNA sequence: TGTGCCAGCAGCCGACAGGGGAGCTCCTACGAGCAGTACTTC. As protein: CASSRQGSSYEQYF.

This chain uses TRBV6-1 with TRBJ1-4; no clear D. Trimming removed 1 base at V and 8 bases at J, with 14 bases between. The germline V gene encodes CDR1 MNHNS and CDR2 SASEGT. This CDR3 region has 15 residues. CDR3 DNA sequence: TGTGCCAGCAGTGAAGGGTGGCCCCGTAGCGAAAAACTGTTTTTT. Translation: CASSEGWPRSEKLFF.

V and J are TRBV4-2 and TRBJ2-5; weak D call: TRBD1 (6 bases). The J call may be in error: the DNA end matches TRBJ2-7 better. There are 15 residues in the CDR3. The V gene's germline CDR1 is LGHNA and CDR2 YNFKEQ. The CDR3 nucleotides are TGTGCCAGCAGCCTCACATCAGGGGAGATATACGAGCAGTACTTC. It translates to CASSLTSGEIYEQYF.

This clone was recorded only once. The chain couples TRBV5-1 to TRBJ1-5; 10 bases are a match to TRBD1. The germline V gene encodes CDR1 SGHRS and CDR2 YFSETQ. After removal of 2 bases from V and 5 bases from J, the junction contained 7 bases not matched to a gene. The CDR3 has 16 amino acids. This chain's CDR3 is CASSLRGQGGDQPQHF. The DNA of the CDR3 is TGCGCCAGCAGCTTACGAGGACAGGGGGGCGATCAGCCCCAGCATTTT.

This clone was observed once. The CDR3 does not end in the conserved phenylalanine or tryptophan, so this is likely a read error. It is unclear where the CDR3 begins or ends on the DNA, so no DNA is shown, and the CDR3 is as TCRdb lists it. V and J are TRBV7-2 and TRBJ1-2; TRBD1 reflects the table's D call only, with no check against the DNA. The CDR3 has 13 residues if both end residues are counted. Germline CDR1 and CDR2: SGHTA and FQGNSA. The CDR3 protein is CASSPDRGYALGL.

CDR3 sequence reads: CASSRLAGGRDEQFF. The CDR3 DNA is TGTGCCAGCAGCCGACTAGCGGGGGGGCGGGATGAGCAGTTCTTC. J is TRBJ2-1 and V is TRBV7-8, with 14 nucleotides matching TRBD2. Looked up from germline, CDR1 is SGHVS and CDR2 is FQNEAQ. The V segment lost 5 bases and the J segment 8 bases; nucleotides outside the gene matches: 5. This CDR3 is 15 amino acids long. The full variable domain, in which reference TRBV7-8 and TRBJ2-1 provide the parts outside the CDR3, is GAGVSQSPRYKVAKRGQDVALRCDPISGHVSLFWYQQALGQGPEFLTYFQNEAQLDKSGLPSDRFFAERPEGSVSTLKIQRTQQEDSAVYLCASSRLAGGRDEQFFGPGTRLTVL.